This entry lists 29 T cell receptor beta chains sequenced from one sample in a study of T cells after yellow fever vaccination. TCRdb recomputed calls from the 5' RACE reads with MiXCR, one row per CDR3 protein. The sample yields 150,000 to 200,000 distinct CDR3 sequences, about a tenth seen once. The sample was CD8+ T cells sorted from PBMCs, taken 45 days after the yellow fever booster vaccination. The receptor source for this set is a man aged 18 to 30 who received the YFV17D yellow fever vaccine.

This sequence joins TRBV2 and TRBJ1-5, with a possible D match to TRBD1 (6 bases). Trimming stripped 6 bases from V and 3 bases from J, with 18 bases between. The CDR3 consists of 16 residues. Germline-derived CDR1 and CDR2 are SNHLY and FYNNEI. The CDR3 loop reads CASRGEMLGANQPQHF. DNA for the CDR3: TGTGCCAGCAGGGGAGAGATGCTGGGGGCCAATCAGCCCCAGCATTTT. Variable domain in full (rest from reference TRBV2 and TRBJ1-5): EPEVTQTPSHQVTQMGQEVILRCVPISNHLYFYWYRQILGQKVEFLVSFYNNEISEKSEIFDDQFSVERPDGSNFTLKIRSTKLEDSAMYFCASRGEMLGANQPQHFGDGTRLSIL.

This clonotype occurred many times. The J gene is TRBJ2-5, the V gene TRBV5-1; D unresolved. The CDR3 spans 14 residues. V was clipped by 0 bases and J by 4 bases, with 10 bases between them. From germline, CDR1 is SGHRS and CDR2 YFSETQ. The CDR3 sequence: CASSLEGIRETQYF. In DNA, the CDR3 is TGCGCCAGCAGCTTGGAAGGTATACGAGAGACCCAGTACTTC.

The rearrangement links TRBV7-9 to TRBJ1-2, with a weak D call TRBD1 (6 bases). This CDR3 comprises 15 residues. V was clipped by 7 bases and J by 1 base, with 16 bases between them. Germline V CDR1 and CDR2: SEHNR, FQNEAQ (reference sequence). The CDR3 is CASTWGPTDNYGYTF. In DNA form, the CDR3 reads TGTGCCAGCACTTGGGGGCCGACGGATAACTATGGCTACACCTTC.

The chain links TRBV11-2 to TRBJ2-2, with TRBD1 matching over 10 bases. CDR1 is SGHAT, CDR2 FQNNGV, per germline. This CDR3 contains 17 residues. The junction had 11 bases not matched to a gene; V was cut back by 3 bases and J by 7 bases. CDR3 in amino acids: CASSFGRGTGDNGELFF. The CDR3 bases are TGTGCCAGCAGCTTCGGTCGCGGGACAGGGGATAACGGGGAGCTGTTTTTT. Filled out from reference TRBV11-2 and TRBJ2-2, the complete variable domain reads EAGVAQSPRYKIIEKRQSVAFWCNPISGHATLYWYQQILGQGPKLLIQFQNNGVVDDSQLPKDRFSAERLKGVDSTLKIQPAKLEDSAVYLCASSFGRGTGDNGELFFGEGSRLTVL.

This clonotype was observed a handful of times. The rearrangement uses TRBV7-9 and TRBJ2-1; D is uncertain. This CDR3 spans 15 amino acids. The V gene lost 2 bases and the J gene lost 9 bases, with 17 bases spanning the gap. Germline CDR1 SEHNR, CDR2 FQNEAQ (reference sequence). The CDR3 DNA reads TGTGCCAGCAGCTTAACCGATTCCGGGTGGGGTGAGCAGTTCTTC. This translates into CASSLTDSGWGEQFF.

This chain connects TRBV6-5 to TRBJ2-1, with TRBD2 matching over 7 bases. The CDR3 consists of 13 residues. Germline CDR1 reads MNHEY; CDR2 reads SVGAGI. Germline trimming cut 10 bases from V and 0 bases from J; bases unmatched to any gene: 3. The CDR3 DNA reads as TGTGCCATCGGGGGGAGCTCCTACAATGAGCAGTTCTTC. Its translation: CAIGGSSYNEQFF.

Here the CDR3 reads CSATRVRVQETQYF. The CDR3 coding sequence is TGCAGTGCCACCCGCGTTCGGGTCCAAGAGACCCAGTACTTC. The chain has TRBV20-1 and TRBJ2-5; D call uncertain. Germline CDR1 reads DFQATT; CDR2 reads SNEGSKA (reference sequence). V lost 6 bases and J 1 base, leaving 15 bases between the germline ends. The CDR3 runs to 14 residues.

This clonotype was detected only a few times. The V gene is TRBV29-1, the J gene TRBJ2-1; D perhaps matches TRBD2 (7 bases). The CDR3 is made up of 15 amino acids. Germline loops: CDR1 SQVTM, CDR2 ANQGSEA. Trimming took 1 base from V and 7 from J, leaving 17 bases between them. The CDR3 DNA is TGCAGCGTTGAAGCCGGGGGGCGAGGAGGGAATGAGCAGTTCTTC. Translation: CSVEAGGRGGNEQFF.

The chain has TRBV7-9 and TRBJ2-4; 7 bases match TRBD2. Germline CDR1 SEHNR, CDR2 FQNEAQ (reference sequence). The CDR3 is made up of 16 amino acids. V lost 5 bases and J lost 0; bases outside the gene matches: 7. The CDR3, as DNA: TGTGCCAGCAGCCGAACTAGCGTTCTAGCCAAAAACATTCAGTACTTC. Its translation is CASSRTSVLAKNIQYF.

This clonotype occurred a few times. This chain uses TRBV6-2 or TRBV6-3 with TRBJ2-5; tentatively, D is TRBD2 (6 bases). This CDR3 is built from 15 residues. In germline, CDR1 is MNHEY, CDR2 SVGEGT. Trimming removed 5 bases from V and 4 bases from J, with 17 bases in between. CDR3 in DNA: TGTGCCAGCAGTCCGCGCCTGGGGGGACGAGAGACCCAGTACTTC. Encoded protein: CASSPRLGGRETQYF.

In this sample, this clonotype turned up a few times. J is TRBJ2-3 and V is TRBV10-3; 15 nucleotides agree with TRBD2. Germline lookup yields CDR1 ENHRY and CDR2 SYGVKD. The length of the CDR3 is 19 residues. V shed 2 bases, J shed 3 bases, and the junction held 9 bases outside the gene matches. The CDR3 here is CAISEVSGLAGGSTDTQYF. Written as DNA, the CDR3 is TGTGCCATCAGTGAGGTTTCGGGACTAGCGGGGGGCTCGACAGATACGCAGTATTTT.

V gene TRBV20-1 combines with J gene TRBJ1-1; D gene uncertain. V was cut by 0 bases and J by 3 bases, with 5 bases left in between. The CDR3 is made up of 12 amino acids. Germline lookup yields CDR1 DFQATT and CDR2 SNEGSKA (reference sequence). The CDR3, as DNA: TGCAGTGCTAGAGACAGATACACTGAAGCTTTCTTT. This translates into CSARDRYTEAFF.

This chain links TRBV5-1 with TRBJ1-1, with D unresolved. The germline V gene encodes CDR1 SGHRS and CDR2 YFSETQ. V was shortened by 0 bases and J by 1 base, with 10 bases between the two germline ends. The CDR3 extends over 15 amino acids. The CDR3 region is CASSLVGGTNTEAFF. The CDR3 DNA is TGCGCCAGCAGCTTGGTTGGAGGTACGAACACTGAAGCTTTCTTT.

V is TRBV30 and J is TRBJ2-3; possible D gene TRBD1, 6 bases. The V and J ends lost 4 bases and 1 base respectively, with 9 bases between them. The CDR3 is 13 residues long. CDR1 and CDR2 from the germline V gene are GTSNPN and SVGIG (reference sequence). CDR3 protein: CAWMGARTDTQYF. For the CDR3, the DNA is TGTGCCTGGATGGGGGCCCGCACAGATACGCAGTATTTT. Based on the CDR3 plus reference TRBV30 and TRBJ2-3, the full variable domain is SQTIHQWPATLVQPVGSPLSLECTVEGTSNPNLYWYRQAAGRGLQLLFYSVGIGQISSEVPQNLSASRPQDRQFILSSKKLLLSDSGFYLCAWMGARTDTQYFGPGTRLTVL.

The chain combines TRBV6-5 with TRBJ2-7; TRBD2 might be the D (7 bases). The germline V gene encodes CDR1 MNHEY and CDR2 SVGAGI. Trimming cost V 6 bases and J 5 bases, with 17 bases left between them. The length of the CDR3 is 14 residues. CDR3 protein: CASSTRGGADEQYF. The CDR3 coding sequence is TGTGCCAGCAGCACAAGGGGGGGTGCCGACGAGCAGTACTTC.

V usage is TRBV29-1 and J usage is TRBJ1-4; no firm D call. The CDR3 runs to 13 residues. From germline, CDR1 is SQVTM and CDR2 ANQGSEA. V was shortened by 1 base and J by 6 bases, with 9 bases between the two germline ends. CDR3 coding DNA: TGCAGCGTTGAAGGACCAGCCGATGAAAAACTGTTTTTT. Amino acids: CSVEGPADEKLFF.

This clonotype was counted a few times. The chain has TRBV6-5 and TRBJ2-5; D is perhaps TRBD1 or TRBD2 (6 bases each). The CDR3 extends over 15 amino acids. Looked up from germline, CDR1 is MNHEY and CDR2 is SVGAGI. V was trimmed by 4 bases and J by 5 bases, leaving 17 bases between them. The CDR3 region has the DNA TGTGCCAGCAGTTCCGTGGGGGGCGTCCACGAGACCCAGTACTTC. Translating it yields CASSSVGGVHETQYF.

CDR3 residues: CASSYRAYEQYV. CDR3 sequence (DNA): TGTGCCAGCAGTTACCGGGCATACGAGCAGTACGTC. This chain joins TRBV6-2 or TRBV6-3 and TRBJ2-7; D gene uncertain. The CDR3 runs 12 residues. The germline V gene encodes CDR1 MNHEY and CDR2 SVGEGT. V shed 2 bases and J shed 4 bases, with 6 bases lying between them.

This clonotype came up many times. The J gene is TRBJ1-1, the V gene TRBV29-1; tentatively, D is TRBD1 (5 bases). The V gene lost 6 bases and the J gene lost 4 bases, with 12 bases spanning the gap. There are 12 residues in the CDR3. Germline loops: CDR1 SQVTM, CDR2 ANQGSEA. DNA of the CDR3: TGCAGCGTGAGGGGTGGGAGCACTGAAGCTTTCTTT. Its translation: CSVRGGSTEAFF.

The rearrangement joins TRBV11-3 to TRBJ2-1; TRBD2 matches 8 bases. CDR1 SGHNT and CDR2 YENEEA come from the germline V gene. Trimming removed 4 bases from V and 7 bases from J; junction bases left unmatched: 9. CDR3 length: 15 amino acids. CDR3 in amino acids: CASSSSGGAWNEQFF. CDR3 coding DNA: TGTGCCAGCAGCTCCTCCGGGGGGGCCTGGAATGAGCAGTTCTTC.

This clonotype was recorded a few times. This chain's CDR3 is CASSQDRGRYNEQFF. CDR3 sequence (DNA): TGCGCCAGCAGCCAAGATCGGGGAAGGTACAATGAGCAGTTCTTC. The chain uses TRBV4-3 and TRBJ2-1, with D possibly being TRBD2 (5 bases). Germline CDR1 is LGHNA and CDR2 is YSLEER. V gave up 0 bases and J gave up 4 bases, with 10 bases separating them. CDR3 size: 15 residues.

This clonotype has ten or more counts. This chain joins TRBV7-9 and TRBJ1-4, with TRBD1 as a possible D gene (5 bases). CDR1 SEHNR and CDR2 FQNEAQ come from the germline V gene (reference sequence). The CDR3 length is 15 residues. Trimming took 4 bases from V and 2 from J, leaving 11 bases between them. The CDR3 DNA reads as TGTGCCAGCAGCTCCACGACAGCCACTAATGAAAAACTGTTTTTT. Its translation: CASSSTTATNEKLFF.

This clonotype was found a few times. CDR3: CASSPYPNQPQHF. CDR3 bases: TGTGCCAGCAGCCCTTACCCCAATCAGCCCCAGCATTTT. This sequence joins TRBV7-2 and TRBJ1-5, with unresolved D. CDR3 length equals 13 residues. Germline V gene lookup returns CDR1 SGHTA and CDR2 FQGNSA. V was trimmed by 5 bases and J by 3 bases, leaving 8 bases between them.

Only a few counts were recorded for this clonotype. The genes are TRBV6-2 or TRBV6-3 and TRBJ2-1; no definite D call. The CDR3 runs 12 residues. In germline, CDR1 is MNHEY, CDR2 SVGEGT. Trimming shortened V by 8 bases and J by 3 bases, and 8 bases separated the two germline ends. This CDR3 reads CASSGYYNEQFF. CDR3 sequence (DNA): TGTGCCAGCTCGGGCTACTACAATGAGCAGTTCTTC.

This clonotype was observed at least ten times. This rearrangement joins TRBV20-1 to TRBJ2-7; TRBD2 is a possible D gene (5 bases). Looked up from germline, CDR1 is DFQATT and CDR2 is SNEGSKA (reference sequence). Trimming took off 0 bases at V and 3 bases at J, with 12 bases between the two ends. The CDR3 sequence is 14 residues long. The CDR3 DNA reads as TGCAGTGCTAGAGATCTAGCTGGGAACTACGAGCAGTACTTC. Translation gives CSARDLAGNYEQYF.

This clonotype has a handful of counts. This chain connects TRBV9 to TRBJ2-1; D could derive from TRBD1 or TRBD2 (6 bases each). This CDR3 is 21 amino acids long. Trimming stripped 4 bases from V and 0 bases from J, with 29 bases between. In germline, CDR1 is SGDLS, CDR2 YYNGEE. Here the CDR3 reads CASSHSINSGAPKGSYNEQFF. The CDR3 nucleotides are TGTGCCAGCAGCCACTCCATCAACTCGGGGGCGCCCAAGGGCTCCTACAATGAGCAGTTCTTC.

This clonotype was detected a few times. The chain combines TRBV12-3 or TRBV12-4 with TRBJ2-1, with 9 bases lining up with TRBD1. V gave up 5 bases and J gave up 8 bases; unmatched junction bases: 10. The CDR3 is made up of 15 amino acids. CDR3 bases: TGTGCCAGCAGTAGCGCCGGGACAGGGCAGTATGAGCAGTTCTTC. Protein sequence: CASSSAGTGQYEQFF.

The chain has TRBV7-6 and TRBJ1-6, with TRBD1 as a possible D gene (6 bases). The CDR3 runs 18 residues. Germline-derived CDR1 and CDR2 are SGHVS and FNYEAQ. V lost 2 bases, J lost 0 bases, and 14 bases lay in between. CDR3 protein: CASSLLRGPSSYNSPLHF. CDR3 bases: TGTGCCAGCAGCTTATTACGGGGGCCTAGCTCCTATAATTCACCCCTCCACTTT.

This clonotype was seen a few times. V gene TRBV9 combines with J gene TRBJ2-1; 8 positions agree with TRBD2. Germline-derived CDR1 and CDR2 are SGDLS and YYNGEE. Germline trimming cut 0 bases from V and 6 bases from J; bases unmatched to any gene: 5. The CDR3 extends over 15 amino acids. CDR3 protein: CASSVEAGVGNEQFF. The CDR3 DNA reads TGTGCCAGCAGCGTAGAAGCGGGGGTCGGCAATGAGCAGTTCTTC. Complete variable domain (other parts from reference TRBV9 and TRBJ2-1): DSGVTQTPKHLITATGQRVTLRCSPRSGDLSVYWYQQSLDQGLQFLIQYYNGEERAKGNILERFSAQQFPDLHSELNLSSLELGDSALYFCASSVEAGVGNEQFFGPGTRLTVL.